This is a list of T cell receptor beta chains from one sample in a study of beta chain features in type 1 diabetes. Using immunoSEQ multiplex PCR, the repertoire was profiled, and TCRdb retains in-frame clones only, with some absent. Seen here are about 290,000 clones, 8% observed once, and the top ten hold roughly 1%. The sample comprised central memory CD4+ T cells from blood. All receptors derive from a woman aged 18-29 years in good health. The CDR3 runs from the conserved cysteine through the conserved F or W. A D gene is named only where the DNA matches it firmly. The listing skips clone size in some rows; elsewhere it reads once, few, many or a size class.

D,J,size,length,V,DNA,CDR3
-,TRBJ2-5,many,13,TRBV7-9,TGTGCCAGCAGCTTAGGTATCCGAGAGACCCAGTACTTC,CASSLGIRETQYF
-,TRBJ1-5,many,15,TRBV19,TGTGCCAGTAGTAAACCTAGGGACGGATATCAGCCCCAGCATTTT,CASSKPRDGYQPQHF
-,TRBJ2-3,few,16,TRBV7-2,TGTGCCAGCAGCTTAGGACCTAGCAGATACACAGATACGCAGTATTTT,CASSLGPSRYTDTQYF
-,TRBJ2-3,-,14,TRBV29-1,TGCAGCGTCCTGGGAACACAGACCACAGATACGCAGTATTTT,CSVLGTQTTDTQYF
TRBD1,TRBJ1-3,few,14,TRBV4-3,TGCGCCAGCAGCCATGTACCCGGACAGGGGGCGGAGTATTTT,CASSHVPGQGAEYF
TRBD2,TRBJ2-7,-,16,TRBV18,TGTGCCAGCTCACCGTACGGGACTAGCGGCTCCTACGAGCAGTACTTC,CASSPYGTSGSYEQYF
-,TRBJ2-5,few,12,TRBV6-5,TGTGCCAGCAGTCGTTATATCGAGACCCAGTACTTC,CASSRYIETQYF
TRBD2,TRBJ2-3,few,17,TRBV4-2,TGTGCCAGCAGCCAAAGGGGAGGACTAGCAGGAACAGATACGCAGTATTTT,CASSQRGGLAGTDTQYF
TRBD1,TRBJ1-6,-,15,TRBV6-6,TGTGCCAGCAGTTACCGGACAGGGAATGATTCACCCCTCCACTTT,CASSYRTGNDSPLHF
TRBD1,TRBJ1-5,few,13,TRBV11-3,TGTGCCAGCAGCTTAGTCAGGGGGCAGCCCCAGCATTTT,CASSLVRGQPQHF
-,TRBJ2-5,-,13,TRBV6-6,TGTGCCAGCAATACCTGGGTCGGAGAGACCCAGTACTTC,CASNTWVGETQYF
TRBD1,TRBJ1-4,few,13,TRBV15,TGTGCCACAAGACAGGGTCCTAATGAAAAACTGTTTTTT,CATRQGPNEKLFF
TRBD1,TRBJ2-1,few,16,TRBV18,TGTGCCAGCTCATCACAACCGCGGACAGGGGGTAATGAGCAGTTCTTC,CASSSQPRTGGNEQFF
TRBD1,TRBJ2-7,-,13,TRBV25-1,TGTGCCAGCACCAGGGGGCCTGGCTACGAGCAGTACTTC,CASTRGPGYEQYF
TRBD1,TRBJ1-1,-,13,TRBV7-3,TGTGCCAGCAGCCACGCTACCGGGACAGGAGCTTTCTTT,CASSHATGTGAFF
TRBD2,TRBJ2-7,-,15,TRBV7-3,TGTGCCAGCAGGGCGAGAGCGGGAGGGGCCTACGAGCAGTACTTC,CASRARAGGAYEQYF
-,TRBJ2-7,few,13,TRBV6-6,TGTGCCAGCAACAATAACAGGGACTACGAGCAGTACTTC,CASNNNRDYEQYF
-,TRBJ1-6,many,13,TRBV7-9,TGTGCCAGCAGCTTAGTTGCTGAACTTCCCCTCCACTTT,CASSLVAELPLHF
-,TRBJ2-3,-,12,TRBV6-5,TGTGCCAGCTTTTCTAGCTTAATGACGCAGTATTTT,CASFSSLMTQYF
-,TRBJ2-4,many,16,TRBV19,TGTGCCAGTAGTATCAAACAAACTATAGCCAAAAACATTCAGTACTTC,CASSIKQTIAKNIQYF
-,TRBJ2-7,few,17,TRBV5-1,TGCGCCAGCAGCCCGAACGCAGGGGCCCGGGGATATAGCGAGCAGTACTTC,CASSPNAGARGYSEQYF
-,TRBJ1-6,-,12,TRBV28,TGTGCCAGCAGCACCGGGCAACCACCCCTCCACTTT,CASSTGQPPLHF
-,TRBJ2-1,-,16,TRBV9,TGTGCCAGCAGCCCTACAAGGGGGTTTACCTACAATGAGCAGTTCTTC,CASSPTRGFTYNEQFF
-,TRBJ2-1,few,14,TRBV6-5,TGTGCCAGCAGTTACGGCAGGGTAAACAATGAGCAGTTCTTC,CASSYGRVNNEQFF
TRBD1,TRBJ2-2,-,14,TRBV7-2,TGTGCCAGCAGCTCACAGGGGATAGCCGGGGAGCTGTTTTTT,CASSSQGIAGELFF
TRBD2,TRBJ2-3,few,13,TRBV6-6,TGTGCCAGCAGTCGCGGGACTAGCGCTGGCAAGTATTTT,CASSRGTSAGKYF
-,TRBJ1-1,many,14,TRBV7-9,TGTGCCAGCAGCTCCCGTTCCGGGAACACTGAAGCTTTCTTT,CASSSRSGNTEAFF
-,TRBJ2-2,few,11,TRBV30,TGTGCCTGGAGTGTCCCCGGGGAGCTGTTTTTT,CAWSVPGELFF
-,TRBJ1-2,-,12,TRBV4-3,TGCGCCAGCAGCTCTTCGACCGGAGGCTACACCTTC,CASSSSTGGYTF
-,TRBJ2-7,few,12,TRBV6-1,TGTGCCAGCAGCCACCTTGGGCGCGAGCAGTACTTC,CASSHLGREQYF
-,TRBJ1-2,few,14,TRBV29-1,TGCAGCGACCGAACAGGGCCGCCTAACTATGGCTACACCTTC,CSDRTGPPNYGYTF
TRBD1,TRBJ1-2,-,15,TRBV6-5,TGTGCCAGCAGTAAACCGGGGACAGCTGACTATGGCTACACCTTC,CASSKPGTADYGYTF
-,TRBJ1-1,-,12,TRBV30,TGTGCCTGGAGTCCCGGGGGCCCTGAAGCTTTCTTT,CAWSPGGPEAFF
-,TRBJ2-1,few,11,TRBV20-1,TGCAGTGCTAGATCGCAGGTTGAGCAGTTCTTC,CSARSQVEQFF
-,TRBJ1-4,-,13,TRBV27,TGTGCCAGCAGTTTATCGATAGGTGAAAAACTGTTTTTT,CASSLSIGEKLFF
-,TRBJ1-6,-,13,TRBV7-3,TGTGCCAGCAGCGGGAATAGGGACTCACCCCTCCACTTT,CASSGNRDSPLHF
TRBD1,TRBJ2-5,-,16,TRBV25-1,TGTGCCAGCAGTGGTCCGGGACAGGGATTTCAAGAGACCCAGTACTTC,CASSGPGQGFQETQYF
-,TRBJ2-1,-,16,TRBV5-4,TGTGCCAGCAGCTTGGCTTGGTCGAAAACAAACAATGAGCAGTTCTTC,CASSLAWSKTNNEQFF